The 26 T cell receptor beta chains listed next were all sequenced from one sample in a study of CD8+CD57+ T cells in acquired aplastic anemia. All sequencing subjects had displayed CD8+CD57+ cell expansion on flow cytometry. Genomic DNA provided the template from which TCR beta VDJ and CDR3 profiles were obtained. TCRdb fed the reads into MiXCR, producing one record per CDR3 protein. The table includes about 150,000 distinct CDR3 sequences, over 40% detected once. Sample: sorted CD4+, CD8+, or CD8+CD57+ T cells (not recorded which) from PBMCs. All receptors derive from a human donor with aplastic anemia.

This clonotype was found once. Relative to the germline gene, one junction end is altered; a read error may explain this. The J gene is TRBJ1-3, the V gene TRBV10-3; D might be TRBD1 (5 bases). The CDR3 length is 18 residues. Germline loops: CDR1 ENHRY, CDR2 SYGVKD. CDR3 sequence (DNA): TGTGTCATCAGTGATGCAGGGAGGCCCGTACACTCTGGAAACACAATATATTTT. The encoded protein is CVISDAGRPVHSGNTIYF.

This chain connects TRBV19 to TRBJ2-3; D is perhaps TRBD1 or TRBD2 (7 bases each). The germline gives CDR1 LNHDA, CDR2 SQIVND (reference sequence). The CDR3 totals 16 residues. V was pared by 1 base and J by 3 bases, with 14 bases between. CDR3 protein: CASSIGQGGSTDTQYF. In DNA, the CDR3 is TGTGCCAGTAGTATAGGGCAGGGGGGGAGTACAGATACGCAGTATTTT.

This clonotype came up a few times. The CDR3 here is CASSIRKGPYEQYF. In DNA, the CDR3 is TGTGCCAGTAGTATTAGAAAGGGTCCCTACGAGCAGTACTTC. The V gene is TRBV19, the J gene TRBJ2-7; D remains ambiguous. CDR1 LNHDA and CDR2 SQIVND come from the germline V gene (reference sequence). V was cut by 3 bases and J by 2 bases, with 11 bases left in between. CDR3 size: 14 residues.

The chain links TRBV9 to TRBJ2-7; D is perhaps TRBD1 or TRBD2 (5 bases each). V shed 4 bases and J shed 4 bases, with 15 bases lying between them. This CDR3 spans 14 amino acids. Germline CDR1 SGDLS, CDR2 YYNGEE. The CDR3: CASSPNRDLYEQYF. CDR3 nucleotides: TGTGCCAGCAGCCCGAATCGGGACCTATACGAGCAGTACTTC.

The chain recombines TRBV11-1 with TRBJ2-1; 13 nucleotides agree with TRBD2. J lost 10 bases, V lost 5 bases, and 5 bases had no gene match. Germline CDR1 is SGHAT and CDR2 is FQDESV (reference sequence). The CDR3 totals 14 residues. CDR3 nucleotides: TGTGCCAGCAGCCGGACTAGCGGGAGAAGAGAGCAGTTCTTC. This sequence encodes CASSRTSGRREQFF.

Concerning this clonotype itself: This may be a read error, as it is one base from a much larger clone. V usage is TRBV4-1 and J usage is TRBJ1-4; TRBD1 is a possible D gene (5 bases). V shed 1 base and J shed 7 bases, with 13 bases lying between them. This CDR3 comprises 15 residues. CDR1 and CDR2 (germline): MGHRA, YSYEKL. CDR3 residues: CASSQAGAGGEKLFF. CDR3 coding DNA: TGCGCCAGCAGCCAAGCCGGGGCGGGGGGTGAAAAACTGTTTTTT.

This chain uses TRBV9 with TRBJ2-1; D is ambiguous. The germline CDR1 and CDR2 sequences are SGDLS and YYNGEE. Trimming removed 7 bases at V and 9 bases at J, with 14 bases between. This CDR3 is 12 amino acids long. This CDR3 is CASGVQYGEQFF. CDR3 nucleotides: TGTGCCAGCGGGGTACAATACGGTGAGCAGTTCTTC.

The J gene is TRBJ2-3, the V gene TRBV10-2; 7 nucleotides align to TRBD2. J gave up 6 bases and V 0 bases, and 3 bases lay outside the gene matches. The CDR3 extends over 14 amino acids. CDR1 and CDR2 (germline): WSHSY, SAAADI. CDR3 coding DNA: TGCGCCAGCAGTGAGTCGCGGGGGAGGGATACGCAGTATTTT. Residues: CASSESRGRDTQYF.

This clonotype has a count of ten or more. The chain uses TRBV5-5 and TRBJ2-3; 7 bases map to TRBD1. The CDR3 covers 16 residues. Losses at the gene ends were 2 bases for V and 1 base for J; bases not matched to a gene: 7. Germline lookup yields CDR1 SGHKS and CDR2 YYEKEE (reference sequence). This CDR3 is CASSLARTGRTDTQYF. As DNA, the CDR3 is TGTGCCAGCAGCTTAGCCAGGACAGGTCGCACAGATACGCAGTATTTT.

About this clonotype: This CDR3 is missing its conserved last phenylalanine or tryptophan, likely due to a read error. The chain links TRBV11-2 to TRBJ1-1, with D tentatively TRBD1 (6 bases). This CDR3 is built from 16 residues. V was clipped by 4 bases and J by 0 bases, with 15 bases between them. The germline V gene encodes CDR1 SGHAT and CDR2 FQNNGV. The CDR3 loop is CASSSQGGLMNTEAFL. Here the CDR3 DNA reads TGTGCCAGCAGCTCCCAAGGGGGACTGATGAACACTGAAGCTTTCCTT.

Turning to this clonotype: Mismatch with germline at one junction end may stem from a read error. This sequence joins TRBV20-1 and TRBJ2-1; 15 bases align to TRBD2. This CDR3 has 17 residues. CDR1 DFQATT and CDR2 SNEGSKA come from the germline V gene (reference sequence). The CDR3 spells CSARHRGLAGGPNGQFF. The CDR3 bases are TGCAGTGCTCGCCACCGGGGACTAGCGGGAGGACCCAATGGGCAGTTCTTC.

The CDR3 loop reads CASSRRSGTLAKNIQYF. The CDR3, as DNA: TGTGCCAGCAGTAGACGCTCCGGGACGTTAGCCAAAAACATTCAGTACTTC. The genes are TRBV6-1 and TRBJ2-4; D assignment may be TRBD1 or TRBD2 (5 bases each). Germline lookup yields CDR1 MNHNS and CDR2 SASEGT. This CDR3 is built from 17 residues. The V end lost 5 bases, the J end lost 0 bases, and 17 bases lay between the germline ends.

Details on this clonotype: A much larger clonotype is one base distant, so this may be a read error. The CDR3 sequence is CASSEGVTDTRYF. In DNA, the CDR3 is TGTGCCAGCAGTGAAGGGGTCACAGATACGCGGTATTTT. This rearrangement joins TRBV6-1 to TRBJ2-3, with unresolved D. The germline gives CDR1 MNHNS, CDR2 SASEGT. CDR3 length: 13 amino acids.

This clonotype has just a few counts. V and J are TRBV5-4 and TRBJ1-1; no reliable D call. Germline V gene lookup returns CDR1 SGHNT and CDR2 YYREEE (reference sequence). The CDR3 runs 13 residues. V dropped 1 base and J dropped 5 bases, with 9 bases sitting between them. The CDR3 DNA reads as TGTGCCAGCAGCTTGTTGGGAGGGACTGAAGCTTTCTTT. Translating gives CASSLLGGTEAFF.

The chain couples TRBV5-1 to TRBJ1-2; D unclear. Germline V gene lookup returns CDR1 SGHRS and CDR2 YFSETQ. The ends were cut back, 3 bases at V and 7 bases at J, with 16 bases in the middle. This CDR3 comprises 14 residues. The CDR3 loop is CASSSSAETSGYTF. The CDR3 DNA is TGCGCCAGCAGCTCGAGTGCAGAGACCTCTGGCTACACCTTC.

This clonotype was counted only a few times. The chain carries TRBV15 and TRBJ2-7, with 8 positions matching TRBD1. Germline lookup yields CDR1 LNHNV and CDR2 YYDKDF (reference sequence). This CDR3 is 14 amino acids long. Trimming took 5 bases from V and 4 from J; bases not matched to a gene: 7. The CDR3 DNA is TGTGCCACCAGCGGCGGGACAGGAGTTTACGAGCAGTACTTC. Translated, it gives CATSGGTGVYEQYF. Variable domain in full (rest from reference TRBV15 and TRBJ2-7): DAMVIQNPRYQVTQFGKPVTLSCSQTLNHNVMYWYQQKSSQAPKLLFHYYDKDFNNEADTPDNFQSRRPNTSFCFLDIRSPGLGDTAMYLCATSGGTGVYEQYFGPGTRLTVT.

This clonotype was observed many times. The chain is built from TRBV19 and TRBJ2-3, with D perhaps matching TRBD1 (5 bases). Germline V gene lookup returns CDR1 LNHDA and CDR2 SQIVND (reference sequence). CDR3 length equals 15 residues. The V end lost 3 bases, the J end lost 2 bases, and 12 bases lay between the germline ends. CDR3 bases: TGTGCCAGTAGTATTACAAGGGGATCCACAGATACGCAGTATTTT. Its protein is CASSITRGSTDTQYF.

V gene TRBV20-1 combines with J gene TRBJ2-7, with D hard to call. CDR1 DFQATT and CDR2 SNEGSKA come from the germline V gene (reference sequence). CDR3 length equals 11 residues. The germline V and J ends were trimmed by 2 bases and 5 bases, with 7 bases remaining between them. CDR3 protein: CSARMGNEQYF. The CDR3 DNA sequence: TGCAGTGCTAGAATGGGAAACGAGCAGTACTTC.

For this clonotype: Possible read error: a much larger clone is one base away. V gene TRBV12-5 combines with J gene TRBJ1-2; 10 nucleotides match TRBD1. Germline V gene sequence: CDR1 LGHNT, CDR2 FRNRAP. Trimming removed 5 bases from V and 7 bases from J; junction bases left unmatched: 4. The CDR3 contains 13 residues. CDR3 protein: CASGRGQGCGYTF. CDR3 sequence (DNA): TGTGCTAGTGGTCGGGGACAGGGGTGTGGCTACACCTTC.

This clonotype occurred many times. The chain has TRBV7-3 and TRBJ2-4, with 11 bases that match TRBD2. The CDR3 runs to 14 residues. The ends lost 5 bases at V and 6 bases at J; junction bases unmatched: 3. Germline lookup yields CDR1 SGHTA and CDR2 FQGTGA. CDR3 residues: CASSLAGGRNIQYF. CDR3 sequence (DNA): TGTGCCAGCAGCCTAGCGGGGGGAAGAAACATTCAGTACTTC.

Concerning this clonotype itself: The junction does not match germline at one end; this may be a read error. The genes are TRBV7-9 and TRBJ2-4; 8 nucleotides match TRBD1. There are 14 residues in the CDR3. The germline V gene encodes CDR1 SEHNR and CDR2 FQNEAQ (reference sequence). CDR3 nucleotides: TGCGCCAGCAGCCTGGACAGGGTGTGGAACATTCAGTACTTC. It translates to CASSLDRVWNIQYF. Combining the CDR3 with reference TRBV7-9 and TRBJ2-4 gives the whole variable domain DTGVSQNPRHKITKRGQNVTFRCDPISEHNRLYWYRQTLGQGPEFLTYFQNEAQLEKSRLLSDRFSAERPKGSFSTLEIQRTEQGDSAMYLCASSLDRVWNIQYFGAGTRLSVL.

Comments on this clonotype: Being one base from a much bigger clone, this may be a read error. V and J are TRBV12-3 or TRBV12-4 and TRBJ2-3; 9 nucleotides align to TRBD2. The CDR3 contains 15 residues. CDR3 nucleotides: TGTGCCAGCAGTTTTCTTGCGGGAGGGCCAGATGCGCAGTATTTT. It encodes CASSFLAGGPDAQYF.

This clonotype was recorded at least ten times. The chain employs TRBV6-6 and TRBJ2-5; D gene ambiguous. Germline CDR1 and CDR2: MNHNY and SVGAGI (reference sequence). CDR3 size: 15 residues. V lost 2 bases to trimming and J lost 0 bases, with 10 bases between them. CDR3 coding DNA: TGTGCCAGCAGTTACGCTGGGCGGTACCAAGAGACCCAGTACTTC. Translating gives CASSYAGRYQETQYF.

For the CDR3, the DNA is TGTGCCAGCACTCCCTCAGACGGAATCTCTGGAAACACCATATATTTT. This gives the protein CASTPSDGISGNTIYF. The gene calls are TRBV10-3 and TRBJ1-3; D is undetermined. CDR3 length equals 16 residues. Germline V gene sequence: CDR1 ENHRY, CDR2 SYGVKD. V was cut by 10 bases and J by 0 bases, with 19 bases left in between.

Many counts were recorded for this clonotype. V and J are TRBV12-3 or TRBV12-4 and TRBJ2-2, with TRBD1 matching 8 bases. The junction had 2 bases not matched to a gene; V was cut back by 5 bases and J by 3 bases. The CDR3 is 14 amino acids. The CDR3 reads CASSPQGDTGELFF. DNA for the CDR3: TGTGCCAGCAGTCCACAGGGGGACACCGGGGAGCTGTTTTTT.

V is TRBV2 and J is TRBJ2-5; 8 bases are shared with TRBD1. V shed 6 bases and J 8 bases; nucleotides not matched to a gene: 11. Germline-derived CDR1 and CDR2 are SNHLY and FYNNEI. CDR3 length equals 14 residues. CDR3 sequence reads: CASSGTGLRGTQYF. In DNA form, the CDR3 reads TGTGCCAGCAGCGGGACAGGCCTTAGAGGTACCCAGTACTTC.